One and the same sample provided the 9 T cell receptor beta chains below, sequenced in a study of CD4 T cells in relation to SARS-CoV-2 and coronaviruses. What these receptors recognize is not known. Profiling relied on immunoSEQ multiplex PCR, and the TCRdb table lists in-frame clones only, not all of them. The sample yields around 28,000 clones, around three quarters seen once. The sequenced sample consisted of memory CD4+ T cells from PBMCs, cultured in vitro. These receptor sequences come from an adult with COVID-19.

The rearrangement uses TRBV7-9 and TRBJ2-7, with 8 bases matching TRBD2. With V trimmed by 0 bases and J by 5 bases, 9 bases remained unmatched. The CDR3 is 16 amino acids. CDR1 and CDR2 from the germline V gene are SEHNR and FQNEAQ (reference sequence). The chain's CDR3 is CASSLAWRGAKNEQYF. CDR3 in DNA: TGTGCCAGCAGCTTAGCTTGGCGGGGGGCGAAGAACGAGCAGTACTTC.

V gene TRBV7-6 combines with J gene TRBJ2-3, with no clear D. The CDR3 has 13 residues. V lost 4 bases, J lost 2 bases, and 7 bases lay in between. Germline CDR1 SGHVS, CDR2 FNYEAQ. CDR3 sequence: CASSSRTTDTQYF. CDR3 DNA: TGTGCCAGCAGCTCGCGGACCACAGATACGCAGTATTTT.

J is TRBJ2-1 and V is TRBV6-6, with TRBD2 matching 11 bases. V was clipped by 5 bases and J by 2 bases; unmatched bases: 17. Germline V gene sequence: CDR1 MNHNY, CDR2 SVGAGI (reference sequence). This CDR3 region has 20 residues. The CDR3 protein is CASSHQRTERGLAAYNEQFF. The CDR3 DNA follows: TGTGCCAGCAGTCACCAAAGGACTGAACGGGGACTAGCGGCCTACAATGAGCAGTTCTTC.

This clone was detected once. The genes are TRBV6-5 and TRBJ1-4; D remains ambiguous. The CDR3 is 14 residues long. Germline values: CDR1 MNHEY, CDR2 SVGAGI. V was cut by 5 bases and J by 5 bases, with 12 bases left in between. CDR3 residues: CASSTPGQNEKLFF. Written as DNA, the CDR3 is TGTGCCAGCAGTACACCGGGCCAAAATGAAAAACTGTTTTTT.

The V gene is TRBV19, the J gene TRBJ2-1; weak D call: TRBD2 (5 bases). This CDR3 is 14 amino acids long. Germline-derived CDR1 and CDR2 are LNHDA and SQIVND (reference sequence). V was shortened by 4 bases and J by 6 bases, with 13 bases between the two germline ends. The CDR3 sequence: CASSTSVRGNEQFF. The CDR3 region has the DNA TGTGCCAGTAGTACTTCCGTTCGGGGCAATGAGCAGTTCTTC.

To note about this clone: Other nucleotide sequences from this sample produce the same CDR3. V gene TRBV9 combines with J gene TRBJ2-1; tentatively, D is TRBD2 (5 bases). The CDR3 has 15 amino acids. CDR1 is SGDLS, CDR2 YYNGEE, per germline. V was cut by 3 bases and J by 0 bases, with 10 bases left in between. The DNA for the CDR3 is TGTGCCAGCAGCGCAAGTGGGAGCTCCTACAATGAGCAGTTCTTC. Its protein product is CASSASGSSYNEQFF.

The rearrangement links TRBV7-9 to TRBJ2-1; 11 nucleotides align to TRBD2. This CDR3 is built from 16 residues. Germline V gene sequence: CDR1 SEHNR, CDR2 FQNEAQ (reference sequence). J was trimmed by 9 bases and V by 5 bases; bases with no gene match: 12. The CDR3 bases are TGTGCCAGCAGCCTAACTAGCGGGAGTTGGTTAGTTGAGCAGTTCTTC. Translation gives CASSLTSGSWLVEQFF.

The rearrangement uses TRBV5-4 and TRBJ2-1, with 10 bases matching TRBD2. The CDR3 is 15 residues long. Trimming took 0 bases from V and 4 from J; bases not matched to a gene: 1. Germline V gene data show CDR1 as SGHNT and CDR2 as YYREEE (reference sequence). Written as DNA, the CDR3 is TGTGCCAGCAGCTTGGCACTAGCGGGATACAATGAGCAGTTCTTC. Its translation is CASSLALAGYNEQFF. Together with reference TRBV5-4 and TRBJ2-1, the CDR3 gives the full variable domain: ETGVTQSPTHLIKTRGQQVTLRCSSQSGHNTVSWYQQALGQGPQFIFQYYREEENGRGNFPPRFSGLQFPNYSSELNVNALELDDSALYLCASSLALAGYNEQFFGPGTRLTVL.

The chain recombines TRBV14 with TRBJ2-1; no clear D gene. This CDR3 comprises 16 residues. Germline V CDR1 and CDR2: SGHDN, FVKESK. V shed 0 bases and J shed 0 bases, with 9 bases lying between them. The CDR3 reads CASSQEMAGSYNEQFF. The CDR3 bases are TGTGCCAGCAGCCAAGAGATGGCAGGCTCCTACAATGAGCAGTTCTTC.